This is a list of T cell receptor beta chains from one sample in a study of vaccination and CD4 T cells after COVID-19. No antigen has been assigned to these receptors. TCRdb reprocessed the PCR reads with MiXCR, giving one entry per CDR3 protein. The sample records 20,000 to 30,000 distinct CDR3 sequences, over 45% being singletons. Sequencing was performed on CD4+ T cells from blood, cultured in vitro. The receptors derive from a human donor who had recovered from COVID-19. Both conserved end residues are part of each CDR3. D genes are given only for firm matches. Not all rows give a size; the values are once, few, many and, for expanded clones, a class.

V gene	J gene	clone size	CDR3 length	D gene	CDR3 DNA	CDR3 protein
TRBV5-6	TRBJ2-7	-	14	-	TGTGCCAGCAGCCACGACTTGATGAGCTACGAGCAGTACTTC	CASSHDLMSYEQYF
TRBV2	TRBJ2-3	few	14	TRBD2	TGTGCCAGCCTTCTAGCGGGCAGCACAGATACGCAGTATTTT	CASLLAGSTDTQYF
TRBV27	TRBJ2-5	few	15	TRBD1	TGTGCCAGCAGTCCATGGACAGGGTACCAAGAGACCCAGTACTTC	CASSPWTGYQETQYF
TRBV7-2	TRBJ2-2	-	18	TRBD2	TGTGCCAGCAGCTTAGAACTAGCGGGGGGCCTGAACACCGGGGAGCTGTTTTTT	CASSLELAGGLNTGELFF
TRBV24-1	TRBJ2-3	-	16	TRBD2	TGTGCCACCAGTGATTCGGGCGGCGGGGGGGTGGATACGCAGTATTTT	CATSDSGGGGVDTQYF
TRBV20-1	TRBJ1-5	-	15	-	TGCAGTGCCCCAGTAGGGGGGTATAGCAATCAGCCCCAGCATTTT	CSAPVGGYSNQPQHF
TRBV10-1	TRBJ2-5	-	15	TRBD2	TGCGCCAGAAAGGTTAGCGGGAGGTTACAGGAGACCCAGTACTTC	CARKVSGRLQETQYF
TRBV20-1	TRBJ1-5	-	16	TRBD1	TGCAGTGCTAGAGATGTCAGGACAGGGGGCAATCAGCCCCAGCATTTT	CSARDVRTGGNQPQHF
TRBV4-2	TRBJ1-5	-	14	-	TGTGCCAGCAGCTTAAAACATGAGGATCAGCCCCAGCATTTT	CASSLKHEDQPQHF
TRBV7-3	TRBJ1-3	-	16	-	TGTGCCAGCAGCTTAACTGGGGGGAGCTCTGGAAACACCATATATTTT	CASSLTGGSSGNTIYF
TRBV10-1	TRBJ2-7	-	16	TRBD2	TGCGCCAGCAGTGAGGGCAGCGGGAGGATGTCCTACGAGCAGTACTTC	CASSEGSGRMSYEQYF
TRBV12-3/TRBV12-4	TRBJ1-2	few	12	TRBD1	TGTGCCAGCAGCAGGGGGGCGAATGGCTACACCTTC	CASSRGANGYTF
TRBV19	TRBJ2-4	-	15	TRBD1	TGTGCCAGTAGTATACAGGGGGCGGCCTCGGGCATTCAGTACTTC	CASSIQGAASGIQYF
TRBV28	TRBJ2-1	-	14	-	TGTGCCAGCATTCAGGGAGCCAACAGCAATGAGCAGTTCTTC	CASIQGANSNEQFF
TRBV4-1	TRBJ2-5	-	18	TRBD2	TGCGCCAGCAGCCAAGAAGGTATGGGGACTAGCGGCCTGAGGACCCAGTACTTC	CASSQEGMGTSGLRTQYF
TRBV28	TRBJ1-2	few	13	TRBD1	TGTGCCAGCAGTCGGACAGGAGCCTATGGCTACACCTTC	CASSRTGAYGYTF
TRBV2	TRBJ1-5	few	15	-	TGTGCCAGCAGTGGAGGGACAACTGGGAATCAGCCCCAGCATTTT	CASSGGTTGNQPQHF
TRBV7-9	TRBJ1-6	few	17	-	TGTGCCAGCAGCCCAGGGGCGGGGGCCTTCTATAATTCACCCCTCCACTTT	CASSPGAGAFYNSPLHF
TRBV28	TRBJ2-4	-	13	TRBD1	TGTGCCAGCAGCCGGACAGGGTTGGACATTCAGTACTTC	CASSRTGLDIQYF
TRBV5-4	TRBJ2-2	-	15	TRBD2	TGTGCCAGCGGGAAGACTAGCGGGACGACCGGGGAGCTGTTTTTT	CASGKTSGTTGELFF
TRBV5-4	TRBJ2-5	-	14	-	TGTGCCAGCAGCCTAACAGGGTCCGGGGAGACCCAGTACTTC	CASSLTGSGETQYF
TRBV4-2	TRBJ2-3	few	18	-	TGTGCCAGCAGCCAAATCGATTTGCGGGTCGCTAGCACAGATACGCAGTATTTT	CASSQIDLRVASTDTQYF
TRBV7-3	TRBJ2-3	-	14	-	TGTGCCAGCAGCTTAATGGGGGGCCCAGATACGCAGTATTTT	CASSLMGGPDTQYF
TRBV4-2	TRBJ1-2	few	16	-	TGTGCCAGCAGCCAATCCTCCTCGTCGGGGAACTATGGCTACACCTTC	CASSQSSSSGNYGYTF
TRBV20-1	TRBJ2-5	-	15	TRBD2	TGCAGTGCTAGAGTGGCTAGCGGGGATCAAGAGACCCAGTACTTC	CSARVASGDQETQYF
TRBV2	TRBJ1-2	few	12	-	TGTGCCAGCAGTGAACAGGAATATGGCTACACCTTC	CASSEQEYGYTF
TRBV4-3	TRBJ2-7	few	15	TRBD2	TGCGCCAGCAGCCTTAGGACTAGCGTTACCTACGAGCAGTACTTC	CASSLRTSVTYEQYF
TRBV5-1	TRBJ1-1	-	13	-	TGCGCCAGCAGGGAAAAGGACAGTCCCAAAGCTTTCTTT	CASREKDSPKAFF
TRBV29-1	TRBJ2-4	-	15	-	TGCAGCGTTGAAGACTGGCAGCTAGCCAAAAACATTCAGTACTTC	CSVEDWQLAKNIQYF
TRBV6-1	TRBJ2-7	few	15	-	TGTGCCAGCAGTGAAGGACCCAACTACTCCTACGAGCAGTACTTC	CASSEGPNYSYEQYF
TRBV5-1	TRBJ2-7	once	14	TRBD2	TGCGCCAGCGATCTGGGGAGTAGCGGGAGCGAGCAGTACTTC	CASDLGSSGSEQYF
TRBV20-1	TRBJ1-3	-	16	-	TGCAGTGCTAGAGATCACTCCGCAGGGTACGGAAACACCATATATTTT	CSARDHSAGYGNTIYF
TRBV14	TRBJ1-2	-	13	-	TGTGCCAGCAGCTCCCAGGAGCGCTATGGCTACACCTTC	CASSSQERYGYTF
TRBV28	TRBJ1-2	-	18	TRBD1	TGTGCCAGCAGTTCACCAACGGCAGGGACAGGGCATCACTATGGCTACACCTTC	CASSSPTAGTGHHYGYTF
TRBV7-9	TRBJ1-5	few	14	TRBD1	TGTGCCAGCAGCAAAGGACAGGGGAATCAGCCCCAGCATTTT	CASSKGQGNQPQHF
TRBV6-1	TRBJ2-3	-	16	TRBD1	TGTGCCAGCAGCCCGCGGTTGACAGGGGGCACAGATACGCAGTATTTT	CASSPRLTGGTDTQYF
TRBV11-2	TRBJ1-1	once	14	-	TGTGCCAGCAGCCGGAGTTCCATGAACACTGAAGCTTTCTTT	CASSRSSMNTEAFF
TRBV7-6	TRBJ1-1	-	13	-	TGTGCCAGCAGCGAACAGGGAAACACTGAAGCTTTCTTT	CASSEQGNTEAFF
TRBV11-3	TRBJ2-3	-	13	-	TGTGCCAGCAGCTTGGGACAAAAAGATACGCAGTATTTT	CASSLGQKDTQYF
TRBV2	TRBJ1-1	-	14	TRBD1	TGTGCCAGCAGTGGAAGGGGGCGGAACACTGAAGCTTTCTTT	CASSGRGRNTEAFF
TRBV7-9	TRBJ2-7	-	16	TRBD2	TGTGCCAGCAGTCTACTTGGGACTAGGGCTTCCTACGAGCAGTACTTC	CASSLLGTRASYEQYF
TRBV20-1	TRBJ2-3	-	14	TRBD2	TGCAGTGCTAGCGGGGGGGCGGATACAGATACGCAGTATTTT	CSASGGADTDTQYF
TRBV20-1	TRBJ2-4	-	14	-	TGCAGTGCCCCCCCGGCCAAGGTTGGAAACATTCAGTACTTC	CSAPPAKVGNIQYF